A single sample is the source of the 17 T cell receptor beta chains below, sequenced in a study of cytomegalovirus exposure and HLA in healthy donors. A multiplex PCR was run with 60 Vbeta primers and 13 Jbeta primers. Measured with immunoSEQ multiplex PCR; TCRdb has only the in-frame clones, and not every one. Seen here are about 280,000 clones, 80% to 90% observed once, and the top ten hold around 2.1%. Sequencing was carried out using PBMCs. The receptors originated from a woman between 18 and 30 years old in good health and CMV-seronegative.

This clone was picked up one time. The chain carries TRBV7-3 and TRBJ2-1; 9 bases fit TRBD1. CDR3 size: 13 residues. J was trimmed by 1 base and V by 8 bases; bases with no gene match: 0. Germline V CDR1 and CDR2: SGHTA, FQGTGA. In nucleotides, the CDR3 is TGTGCCAGCGGACAGGGGTCCTACAATGAGCAGTTCTTC. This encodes CASGQGSYNEQFF.

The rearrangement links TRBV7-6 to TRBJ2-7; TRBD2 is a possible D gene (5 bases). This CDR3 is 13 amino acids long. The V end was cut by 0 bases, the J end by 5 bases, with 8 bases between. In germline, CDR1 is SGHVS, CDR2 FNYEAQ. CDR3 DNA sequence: TGTGCCAGCAGCTTAGCGCTCGGGGACGAGCAGTACTTC. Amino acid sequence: CASSLALGDEQYF.

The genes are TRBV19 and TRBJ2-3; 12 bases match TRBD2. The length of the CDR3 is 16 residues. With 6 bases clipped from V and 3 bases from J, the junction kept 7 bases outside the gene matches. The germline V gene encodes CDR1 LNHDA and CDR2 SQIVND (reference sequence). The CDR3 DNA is TGTGCCAGTAGCATTTCTAGCGGGGGGGCGACAGATACGCAGTATTTT. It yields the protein CASSISSGGATDTQYF.

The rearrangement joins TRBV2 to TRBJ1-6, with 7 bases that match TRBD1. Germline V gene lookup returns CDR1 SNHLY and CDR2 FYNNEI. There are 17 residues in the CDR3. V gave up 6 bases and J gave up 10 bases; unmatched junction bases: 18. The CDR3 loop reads CASRSSPSMTGRSPLHF. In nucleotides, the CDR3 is TGTGCCAGCAGAAGTTCCCCCTCTATGACAGGGCGATCACCCCTCCACTTT.

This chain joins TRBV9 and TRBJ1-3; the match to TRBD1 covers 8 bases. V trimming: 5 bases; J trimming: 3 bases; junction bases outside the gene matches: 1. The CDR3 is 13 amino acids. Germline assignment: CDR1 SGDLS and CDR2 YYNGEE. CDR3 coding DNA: TGTGCCAGCAGTGGACAGGGTGGAAACACCATATATTTT. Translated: CASSGQGGNTIYF.

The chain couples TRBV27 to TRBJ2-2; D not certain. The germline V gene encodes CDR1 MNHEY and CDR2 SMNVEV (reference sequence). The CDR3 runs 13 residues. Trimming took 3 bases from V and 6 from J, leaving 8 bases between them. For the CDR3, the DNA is TGTGCCAGCAGTTTTCCGAGGTCCGGGGAGCTGTTTTTT. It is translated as CASSFPRSGELFF.

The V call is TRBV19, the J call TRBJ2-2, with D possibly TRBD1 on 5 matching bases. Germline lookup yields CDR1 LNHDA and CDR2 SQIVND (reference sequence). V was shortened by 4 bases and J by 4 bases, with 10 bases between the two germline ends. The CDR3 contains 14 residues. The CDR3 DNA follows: TGTGCCAGTAGTAGAAGACAGCTCACCGGGGAGCTGTTTTTT. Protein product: CASSRRQLTGELFF.

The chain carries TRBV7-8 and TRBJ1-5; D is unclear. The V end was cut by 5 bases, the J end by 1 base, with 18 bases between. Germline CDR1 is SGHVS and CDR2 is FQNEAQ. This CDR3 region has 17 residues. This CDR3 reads CASSPGRAGISNQPQHF. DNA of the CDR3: TGTGCCAGCAGCCCGGGGAGGGCAGGTATCAGCAATCAGCCCCAGCATTTT. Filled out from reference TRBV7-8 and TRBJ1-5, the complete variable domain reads GAGVSQSPRYKVAKRGQDVALRCDPISGHVSLFWYQQALGQGPEFLTYFQNEAQLDKSGLPSDRFFAERPEGSVSTLKIQRTQQEDSAVYLCASSPGRAGISNQPQHFGDGTRLSIL.

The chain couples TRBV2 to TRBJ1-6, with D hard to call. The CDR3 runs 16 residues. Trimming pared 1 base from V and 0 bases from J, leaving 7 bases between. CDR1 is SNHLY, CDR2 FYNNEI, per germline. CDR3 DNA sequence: TGTGCCAGCAGTGAAGGGGAGAGCTCCTATAATTCACCCCTCCACTTT. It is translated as CASSEGESSYNSPLHF.

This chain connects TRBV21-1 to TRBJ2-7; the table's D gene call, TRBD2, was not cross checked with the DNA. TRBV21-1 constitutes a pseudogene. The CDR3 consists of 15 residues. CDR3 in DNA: TGTGCCAGCCCCCAGGAAAAGCGGGGTGGGTACGAGCAGTACTTC. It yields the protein CASPQEKRGGYEQYF.

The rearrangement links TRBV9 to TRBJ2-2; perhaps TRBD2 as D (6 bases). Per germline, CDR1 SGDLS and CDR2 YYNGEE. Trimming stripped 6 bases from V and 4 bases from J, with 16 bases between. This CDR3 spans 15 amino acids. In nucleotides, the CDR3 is TGTGCCAGCAAGGAAGGGACTCCTAGCACCGGGGAGCTGTTTTTT. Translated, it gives CASKEGTPSTGELFF.

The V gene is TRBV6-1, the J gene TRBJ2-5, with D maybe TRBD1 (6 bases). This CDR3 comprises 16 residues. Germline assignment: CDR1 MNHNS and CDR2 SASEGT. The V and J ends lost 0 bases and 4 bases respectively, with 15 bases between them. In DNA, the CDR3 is TGTGCCAGCAGTGAAGCGGGGACACAGGGATCAGAGACCCAGTACTTC. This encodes CASSEAGTQGSETQYF.

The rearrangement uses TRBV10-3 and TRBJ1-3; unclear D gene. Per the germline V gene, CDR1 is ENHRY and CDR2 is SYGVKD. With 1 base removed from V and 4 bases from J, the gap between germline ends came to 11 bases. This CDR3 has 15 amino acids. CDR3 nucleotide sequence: TGTGCCATCAGTGAGTTCGGGAATGGGGGAAACACCATATATTTT. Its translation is CAISEFGNGGNTIYF.

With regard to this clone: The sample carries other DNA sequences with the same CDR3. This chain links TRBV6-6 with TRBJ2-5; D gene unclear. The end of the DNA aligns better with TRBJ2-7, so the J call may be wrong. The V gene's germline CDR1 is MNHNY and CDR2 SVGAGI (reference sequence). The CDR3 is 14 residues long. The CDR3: CASSYSRSSYEQYF. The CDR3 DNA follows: TGTGCCAGCAGTTACTCCCGGAGCTCCTACGAGCAGTACTTC.

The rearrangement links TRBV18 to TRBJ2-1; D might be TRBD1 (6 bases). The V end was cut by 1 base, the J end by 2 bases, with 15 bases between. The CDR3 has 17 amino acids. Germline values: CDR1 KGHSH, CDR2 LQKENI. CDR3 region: CASSPHPGTTTYNEQFF. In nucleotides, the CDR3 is TGTGCCAGCTCACCACACCCCGGGACAACAACCTACAATGAGCAGTTCTTC.

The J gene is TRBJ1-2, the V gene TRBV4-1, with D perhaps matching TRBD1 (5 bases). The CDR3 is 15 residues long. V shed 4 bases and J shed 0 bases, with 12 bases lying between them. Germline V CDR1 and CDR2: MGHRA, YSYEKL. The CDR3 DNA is TGCGCCAGCAGCCCTCAGAGGACAACTAACTATGGCTACACCTTC. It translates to CASSPQRTTNYGYTF.

The chain's CDR3 is CASSIAGQGTQPQHF. CDR3 in DNA: TGTGCCAGTAGTATAGCGGGACAGGGCACTCAGCCCCAGCATTTT. The chain recombines TRBV19 with TRBJ1-5; TRBD1 aligns across 9 bases. With 1 base clipped from V and 6 bases from J, the junction kept 4 bases outside the gene matches. The CDR3 length is 15 residues. Germline CDR1 LNHDA, CDR2 SQIVND (reference sequence).